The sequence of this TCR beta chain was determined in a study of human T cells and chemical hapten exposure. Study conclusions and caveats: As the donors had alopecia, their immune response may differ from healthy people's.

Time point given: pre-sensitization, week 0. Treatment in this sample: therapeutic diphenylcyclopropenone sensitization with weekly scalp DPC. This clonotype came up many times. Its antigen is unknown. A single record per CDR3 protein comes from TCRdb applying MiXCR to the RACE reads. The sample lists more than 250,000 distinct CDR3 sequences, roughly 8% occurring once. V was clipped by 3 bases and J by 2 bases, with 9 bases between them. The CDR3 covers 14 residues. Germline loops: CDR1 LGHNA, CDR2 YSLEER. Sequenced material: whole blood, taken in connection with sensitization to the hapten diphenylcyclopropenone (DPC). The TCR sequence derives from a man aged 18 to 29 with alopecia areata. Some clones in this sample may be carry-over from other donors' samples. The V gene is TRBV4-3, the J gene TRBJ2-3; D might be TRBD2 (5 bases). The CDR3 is CASSHSGSTDTQYF. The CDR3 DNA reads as TGCGCCAGCAGCCACAGCGGCTCCACAGATACGCAGTATTTT.